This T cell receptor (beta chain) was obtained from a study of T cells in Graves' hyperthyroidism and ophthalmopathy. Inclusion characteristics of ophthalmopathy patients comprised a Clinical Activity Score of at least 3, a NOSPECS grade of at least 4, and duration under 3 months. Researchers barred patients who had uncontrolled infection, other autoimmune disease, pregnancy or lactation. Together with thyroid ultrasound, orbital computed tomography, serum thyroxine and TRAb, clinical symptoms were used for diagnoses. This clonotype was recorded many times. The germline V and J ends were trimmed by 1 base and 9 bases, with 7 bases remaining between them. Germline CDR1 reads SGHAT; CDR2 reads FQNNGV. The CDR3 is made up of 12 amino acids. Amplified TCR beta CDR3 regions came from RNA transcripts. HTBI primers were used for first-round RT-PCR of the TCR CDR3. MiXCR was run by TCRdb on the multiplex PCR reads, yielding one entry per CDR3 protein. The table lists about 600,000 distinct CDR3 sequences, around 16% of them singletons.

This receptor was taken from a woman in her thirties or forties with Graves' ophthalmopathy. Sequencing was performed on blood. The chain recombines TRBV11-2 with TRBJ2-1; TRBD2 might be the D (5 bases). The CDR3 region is CASSLVSGEQFF. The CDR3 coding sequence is TGTGCCAGCAGCTTAGTGAGCGGTGAGCAGTTCTTC.